This TCR beta chain appears in the sequencing data of a study of graft-versus-host responses after intestinal transplantation. General study results and limits: Graft-donor T cell macrochimerism in patients accompanied high graft-versus-host to host-versus-graft clonal ratios in allografts. Recipient marrow contained GvH clones, some of which appeared first in ileum or blood.

Some clones are missing from TCRdb's copy, which holds only in-frame ones; the method was immunoSEQ multiplex PCR. The sample has 81,000 or so clones, approximately 92% seen once; the top ten hold around 1.1%. For this clone: Its antigen is as yet unknown.

Trimming left V 6 bases short and J 5 bases short, with 20 bases between. Germline V CDR1 and CDR2: MNHNY, SVGAGI (reference sequence). The CDR3 sequence is 15 residues long. This rearrangement joins TRBV6-6 to TRBJ2-7; D possibly corresponds to TRBD2 (5 bases). The specimen comprised unstimulated CD8+ T cells sorted from spleen or lymph node cells, sampled before transplant. The sequence was collected from a human donor who was the organ donor for an intestinal transplant. CDR3 DNA sequence: TGTGCCAGCAGATCCCGGAGGACCCGGGTCGACGAGCAGTACTTC. Translation: CASRSRRTRVDEQYF.